This TCR beta chain appears in the sequencing data of a study of T cell responses to AZD1222 COVID-19 vaccine. The method was immunoSEQ multiplex PCR; TCRdb's version includes in-frame clones alone and lacks a portion of them. Here the sample spans around 180,000 clones, approximately 92% being singletons. Study conclusions and caveats: Only five to seven AZD1222 recipients tested seropositive at baseline. The peak T cell response came first, and repertoires were sampled only after it.

This clone was recorded a few times. Antigen unknown. This CDR3 has 15 residues. Looked up from germline, CDR1 is MNHEY and CDR2 is SMNVEV (reference sequence). With 6 bases clipped from V and 2 bases from J, the junction kept 7 bases outside the gene matches. The sample was peripheral blood, taken on day 0 of AZD1222 vaccination. The chain links TRBV27 to TRBJ2-3, with 8 bases lining up with TRBD1. The origin of this receptor is an adult in good health. The CDR3 DNA is TGTGCCAGCAGGCGGACAGGGTTGGCCACAGATACGCAGTATTTT. The encoded protein is CASRRTGLATDTQYF.